This T cell receptor beta chain was sequenced for a study of shared clonotypes between healthy human individuals. CDR1 LGHNA and CDR2 YSLEER come from the germline V gene. J gave up 2 bases and V 1 base, and 4 bases lay outside the gene matches. The CDR3 consists of 15 residues. TCRdb's copy holds only in-frame clones and misses some; the assay was immunoSEQ multiplex PCR. The table includes roughly 1 million clones, 60% to 80% detected once. The gene calls are TRBV4-3 and TRBJ2-7; 8 bases map to TRBD2. The sample comprised memory CD4+ T cells sorted from blood. The subset here: CD45RA-negative fraction. The sequence was collected from a man between 18 and 35 years old in good health. The CDR3 loop is CASSQASGSTYEQYF. The CDR3 DNA follows: TGCGCCAGCAGCCAAGCCAGCGGGAGTACCTACGAGCAGTACTTC.